A selection of T cell receptor beta chains follows, all from one sample in a study of blood T cell repertoires in COVID-19. The repertoire was sequenced with immunoSEQ multiplex PCR; TCRdb's copy has only in-frame clones and lacks some. Of about 200,000 clones in the sample, 65% to 85% were seen once. The sequencing sample was made of peripheral blood. The receptor source for this set is a woman aged 80 or over with acute or convalescent COVID-19. CDR3s include the opening cysteine and the closing phenylalanine or tryptophan. The D gene is left open where the match is weak. For some rows the clone size is stated as once, few or many, or as a class when expanded; others skip it.

TRBV5-4	TRBJ2-3	-	TRBD2	CASSPGLAGGPGDTQYF	TGTGCCAGCAGCCCGGGACTAGCGGGAGGGCCGGGTGATACGCAGTATTTT
TRBV6-5	TRBJ1-1	-	-	CASNAERSEAFF	TGTGCCAGCAACGCTGAGAGATCTGAAGCTTTCTTT
TRBV30	TRBJ2-7	once	-	CAWSSQSYEQYF	TGTGCCTGGAGTAGCCAATCCTACGAGCAGTACTTC
TRBV7-2	TRBJ2-4	-	-	CASSFKGAANIQYF	TGTGCCAGCAGTTTCAAAGGGGCAGCAAACATTCAGTACTTC
TRBV7-9	TRBJ2-7	-	TRBD2	CASSPSGGSYEQYF	TGTGCCAGCAGCCCGAGCGGGGGTTCCTACGAGCAGTACTTC
TRBV6-5	TRBJ2-7	-	TRBD1	CASRSPGQVSYEQYF	TGTGCCAGCAGAAGCCCGGGACAGGTTTCCTACGAGCAGTACTTC
TRBV9	TRBJ2-1	once	TRBD2	CASSATSGGLINEQFF	TGTGCCAGCAGCGCGACTAGCGGGGGACTAATCAATGAGCAGTTCTTC
TRBV30	TRBJ2-1	-	-	CAWSVSTNEQFF	TGTGCCTGGAGTGTTTCAACAAATGAGCAGTTCTTC
TRBV2	TRBJ1-5	-	-	CASSRGGTGQPQHF	TGTGCCAGCAGTCGCGGGGGCACTGGTCAGCCCCAGCATTTT
TRBV30	TRBJ2-3	-	TRBD1	CAWSKPGQGATDTQYF	TGTGCCTGGAGTAAGCCGGGACAGGGGGCAACAGATACGCAGTATTTT
TRBV18	TRBJ1-1	-	-	CASSPVQGPGTEAFF	TGTGCCAGCTCACCAGTTCAGGGGCCGGGCACTGAAGCTTTCTTT
TRBV2	TRBJ2-7	-	TRBD1	CASTTGTGQLSYEQYF	TGTGCCAGCACAACCGGGACAGGCCAGTTATCCTACGAGCAGTACTTC
TRBV19	TRBJ2-3	-	-	CASSIGPASDTQYF	TGTGCCAGTAGTATTGGGCCAGCATCAGATACGCAGTATTTT
TRBV19	TRBJ2-7	-	TRBD2	CASSRTSGQGGVSEQYF	TGTGCCAGTAGTCGAACTAGCGGCCAAGGAGGAGTGTCCGAGCAGTACTTC
TRBV30	TRBJ2-5	-	-	CAWSVSRETQYF	TGTGCCTGGAGTGTGTCTCGAGAGACCCAGTACTTC
TRBV28	TRBJ2-2	-	TRBD2	CASSPSLTSGDTGELFF	TGTGCCAGCAGCCCATCCCTGACTAGCGGGGACACCGGGGAGCTGTTTTTT
TRBV5-5	TRBJ1-1	-	TRBD1	CASSFTGEENTEAFF	TGTGCCAGCAGCTTTACAGGGGAGGAGAACACTGAAGCTTTCTTT
TRBV19	TRBJ2-7	-	-	CASSIGQGNGEQYF	TGTGCCAGTAGTATCGGGCAGGGGAACGGCGAGCAGTACTTC
TRBV14	TRBJ1-6	-	-	CASSHPRGGNSPLHF	TGTGCCAGCAGCCACCCGAGGGGGGGCAATTCACCCCTCCACTTT
TRBV6-1	TRBJ1-5	-	-	CASSVSGTTSRQPQHF	TGTGCCAGCAGTGTATCCGGGACAACGAGCAGGCAGCCCCAGCATTTT
TRBV28	TRBJ1-2	few	-	CASLRVAEGYTF	TGTGCCAGCCTCCGGGTGGCGGAAGGCTACACCTTC
TRBV6-5	TRBJ1-6	-	TRBD1	CAADRGNSPLHF	TGTGCCGCGGACAGGGGTAATTCACCCCTCCACTTT
TRBV11-2	TRBJ2-7	many	-	CASSPGVLGEQYF	TGTGCCAGCAGTCCGGGAGTTCTTGGCGAGCAGTACTTC
TRBV4-3	TRBJ1-6	-	TRBD1	CASSQVTGANSPLHF	TGCGCCAGCAGCCAAGTGACAGGGGCCAATTCACCCCTCCACTTT
TRBV18	TRBJ1-5	-	-	CASSPEPGDSNQPQHF	TGTGCCAGCTCACCAGAACCAGGGGATAGCAATCAGCCCCAGCATTTT
TRBV30	TRBJ1-4	-	-	CAWSVSSGSHGKLFF	TGTGCCTGGAGTGTCAGCTCGGGGTCTCATGGAAAACTGTTTTTT
TRBV10-1	TRBJ2-2	-	-	CASSEAGANTGELFF	TGCGCCAGCAGTGAGGCAGGGGCGAACACCGGGGAGCTGTTTTTT
TRBV29-1	TRBJ2-2	-	-	CSVDGSRNTGELFF	TGCAGCGTTGACGGGAGTCGAAACACCGGGGAGCTGTTTTTT
TRBV19	TRBJ2-1	-	TRBD2	CASSMDSGVPYNEQFF	TGTGCCAGTAGTATGGATAGCGGGGTCCCCTACAATGAGCAGTTCTTC
TRBV28	TRBJ1-6	-	TRBD1	CAISLRGQGDSPLHF	TGTGCCATCTCCTTGCGTGGCCAGGGGGATTCACCCCTCCACTTT
TRBV23-1	TRBJ1-5	-	-	CASRPGDQPQHF	TGCGCCAGCCGACCAGGGGATCAGCCCCAGCATTTT
TRBV19	TRBJ2-3	-	-	CASSISGGRDTQYF	TGTGCCAGTAGTATTTCTGGGGGCAGAGATACGCAGTATTTT
TRBV6-5	TRBJ2-3	-	-	CASSYSGGGRPDTQYF	TGTGCCAGCAGTTACTCAGGGGGCGGGAGGCCCGATACGCAGTATTTT
TRBV29-1	TRBJ1-4	-	TRBD1	CSVEVLWTGGSEKLFF	TGCAGCGTTGAAGTCCTATGGACAGGGGGATCTGAAAAACTGTTTTTT
TRBV7-2	TRBJ1-2	-	-	CASSLWRDGYTF	TGTGCCAGCAGCTTATGGAGGGATGGCTACACCTTC
TRBV5-1	TRBJ2-3	-	TRBD2	CASSLGTSGGYPPSTDTQYF	TGCGCCAGCAGCTTGGGGACTAGCGGGGGCTACCCCCCTAGCACAGATACGCAGTATTTT
TRBV9	TRBJ1-3	-	-	CASSVQGSGNTIYF	TGTGCCAGCAGCGTACAGGGCTCTGGAAACACCATATATTTT
TRBV19	TRBJ2-2	-	TRBD1	CASSIPQGANGELFF	TGTGCCAGTAGTATCCCACAGGGGGCAAACGGGGAGCTGTTTTTT
TRBV6-1	TRBJ2-4	few	TRBD1	CASSEALQGEYIQYF	TGTGCCAGCAGTGAAGCGTTACAGGGGGAGTACATTCAGTACTTC
TRBV6-6	TRBJ1-5	-	-	CASITGGGSNQPQHF	TGTGCCAGCATTACCGGGGGGGGGAGCAATCAGCCCCAGCATTTT
TRBV5-6	TRBJ2-7	-	TRBD1	CASSPKGQTPYEQYF	TGTGCCAGCAGCCCCAAGGGACAGACACCCTACGAGCAGTACTTC
TRBV29-1	TRBJ2-1	-	TRBD2	CSVESSGGSDEQFF	TGCAGCGTTGAATCCTCCGGGGGGAGCGATGAGCAGTTCTTC
TRBV11-3	TRBJ2-1	-	-	CASSLDALENGNEQFF	TGTGCCAGCAGCTTAGATGCACTAGAGAATGGGAATGAGCAGTTCTTC
TRBV19	TRBJ2-2	-	TRBD1	CASSWTGADTGELFF	TGTGCCAGTAGCTGGACAGGGGCGGACACCGGGGAGCTGTTTTTT
TRBV7-2	TRBJ2-7	-	-	CASSPRIRPPYEQYF	TGTGCCAGCAGCCCTAGGATTAGGCCACCCTACGAGCAGTACTTC
TRBV5-5	TRBJ1-1	-	-	CASSWEGPRNTEAFF	TGTGCCAGCAGCTGGGAGGGCCCCCGGAATACTGAAGCTTTCTTT
TRBV5-4	TRBJ2-3	-	-	CASPSLGGDTQYF	TGTGCCAGCCCCTCCCTAGGCGGAGATACGCAGTATTTT
TRBV10-3	TRBJ1-1	-	TRBD1	CAIRGDRGLGTEAFF	TGTGCCATCAGAGGGGACAGGGGGCTGGGCACTGAAGCTTTCTTT
TRBV19	TRBJ1-1	-	TRBD1	CASSPRQGPYEAFF	TGTGCCAGTAGTCCGCGACAGGGACCCTATGAAGCTTTCTTT
TRBV4-1	TRBJ1-3	-	-	CASSQPDRDSGNTIYF	TGCGCCAGCAGCCAACCGGACAGAGACTCTGGAAACACCATATATTTT
TRBV28	TRBJ2-6	-	TRBD1	CASSPRQGRGGSSGANVLTF	TGTGCCAGCAGTCCAAGACAGGGTAGGGGTGGAAGCTCTGGGGCCAACGTCCTGACTTTC
TRBV18	TRBJ2-7	once	TRBD2	CASSLTSGAVYEQYF	TGTGCCAGCTCTCTGACTAGCGGGGCCGTCTACGAGCAGTACTTC
TRBV20-1	TRBJ1-2	-	-	CSAAGNYGYTF	TGCAGTGCCGCCGGTAACTATGGCTACACCTTC
TRBV3-1/TRBV3-2	TRBJ1-5	once	TRBD1	CASSQATGNQPQHF	TGTGCCAGCAGCCAGGCGACAGGGAATCAGCCCCAGCATTTT
TRBV27	TRBJ2-7	-	TRBD2	CASSRTSGYAYEQYF	TGTGCCAGCAGTAGGACTAGCGGATATGCCTACGAGCAGTACTTC